Below are 25 T cell receptor beta chains sequenced from a single sample in a study of T cells in localized non-small cell lung cancer. The repertoire was sequenced with immunoSEQ multiplex PCR; TCRdb's copy has only in-frame clones and lacks some. Among some 71,000 clones listed, almost 85% were seen once. The sample here was peripheral blood, taken before any cancer treatment. These receptors came from a female donor aged 60 or older with stage I lung adenocarcinoma.

The V gene is TRBV11-2, the J gene TRBJ2-7, with 10 nucleotides matching TRBD1. After removal of 8 bases from V and 5 bases from J, the junction contained 12 bases not matched to a gene. The CDR3 totals 15 residues. CDR1 is SGHAT, CDR2 FQNNGV, per germline. The CDR3 nucleotides read TGTGCCAGCTCACCGACAGGGGGCGATCTAAACGAGCAGTACTTC. It translates to CASSPTGGDLNEQYF.

The V gene is TRBV27, the J gene TRBJ2-1; D is possibly TRBD1 (5 bases). CDR3 length: 17 residues. Looked up from germline, CDR1 is MNHEY and CDR2 is SMNVEV (reference sequence). Trimming left V 5 bases short and J 10 bases short, with 27 bases between. CDR3 nucleotides: TGTGCCAGCAGTCCCAAAGCCCTCTCACGCAGGGCTGGAGAGCAGTTCTTC. Protein product: CASSPKALSRRAGEQFF.

The rearrangement joins TRBV7-8 to TRBJ1-4; D remains ambiguous. The CDR3 is made up of 12 amino acids. CDR1 and CDR2 (germline): SGHVS, FQNEAQ. V was pared by 3 bases and J by 3 bases, with 2 bases between. The CDR3 sequence: CASSFPNEKLFF. The CDR3, as DNA: TGTGCCAGCAGCTTCCCTAATGAAAAACTGTTTTTT.

The chain links TRBV10-2 to TRBJ1-1, with a weak D call TRBD1 (6 bases). The CDR3 extends over 14 amino acids. Germline CDR1 is WSHSY and CDR2 is SAAADI. Trimming removed 3 bases from V and 4 bases from J, with 12 bases in between. The CDR3 region has the DNA TGCGCCAGCAGTGAACAGGGCGGAGGCACTGAAGCTTTCTTT. This gives the protein CASSEQGGGTEAFF.

The chain couples TRBV5-1 to TRBJ2-1; TRBD2 might be the D (5 bases). V was clipped by 3 bases and J by 5 bases, with 12 bases between them. The CDR3 contains 14 residues. Germline V gene data show CDR1 as SGHRS and CDR2 as YFSETQ. The CDR3 nucleotides read TGCGCCAGCAGCTCAATCGGGGTTGACAATGAGCAGTTCTTC. Translated: CASSSIGVDNEQFF.

This clone was found a few times. V gene TRBV9 combines with J gene TRBJ1-4; D gene uncertain. Germline CDR1 reads SGDLS; CDR2 reads YYNGEE. The CDR3 totals 15 residues. The V end lost 4 bases, the J end lost 5 bases, and 15 bases lay between the germline ends. The CDR3 protein is CASSSGPGLNEKLFF. The CDR3, as DNA: TGTGCCAGCAGCTCCGGTCCGGGTTTGAATGAAAAACTGTTTTTT. Drawing the rest from reference TRBV9 and TRBJ1-4, the complete variable domain is DSGVTQTPKHLITATGQRVTLRCSPRSGDLSVYWYQQSLDQGLQFLIQYYNGEERAKGNILERFSAQQFPDLHSELNLSSLELGDSALYFCASSSGPGLNEKLFFGSGTQLSVL.

This rearrangement joins TRBV2 to TRBJ2-7, with 11 bases matching TRBD2. Germline CDR1 is SNHLY and CDR2 is FYNNEI. V was pared by 6 bases and J by 0 bases, with 7 bases of the junction left unmatched. The CDR3 runs to 16 residues. As DNA, the CDR3 is TGTGCCAGCAGGTCGATTAGCGGGAGGGCCTCCTACGAGCAGTACTTC. Its translation: CASRSISGRASYEQYF.

This clone was seen a handful of times. This chain connects TRBV6-1 to TRBJ2-2, with D perhaps assigned TRBD1 or TRBD2 (6 bases each). CDR1 and CDR2 from the germline V gene are MNHNS and SASEGT. V was pared by 2 bases and J by 8 bases, with 18 bases between. The CDR3 totals 16 residues. CDR3 in amino acids: CASSERGGRSAGELFF. The CDR3 coding sequence is TGTGCCAGCAGTGAACGTGGGGGGCGCAGTGCAGGGGAGCTGTTTTTT.

This chain connects TRBV10-1 to TRBJ2-2, with 12 bases lining up with TRBD1. This CDR3 contains 14 residues. The trim removed 2 bases at V and 9 bases at J, leaving 1 base unmatched. Per the germline V gene, CDR1 is WNHNN and CDR2 is SYGVQD (reference sequence). CDR3 nucleotide sequence: TGCGCCAGCAGTGAGGGGACAGGGGGCCGGGAGCTGTTTTTT. It yields the protein CASSEGTGGRELFF.

The genes are TRBV19 and TRBJ2-1, with TRBD2 identical over 12 bases. CDR1 and CDR2 from the germline V gene are LNHDA and SQIVND (reference sequence). The CDR3 spans 18 residues. J gave up 10 bases and V 5 bases, and 18 bases lay outside the gene matches. The CDR3 reads CASSVDRRVLAGGLEQFF. In nucleotides, the CDR3 is TGTGCCAGTAGTGTCGACAGGAGGGTACTAGCGGGGGGTCTGGAGCAGTTCTTC.

This clone has only one observation. V usage is TRBV7-9 and J usage is TRBJ2-7; D gene uncertain. This CDR3 is built from 12 residues. Germline V gene sequence: CDR1 SEHNR, CDR2 FQNEAQ (reference sequence). Deletions cut 5 bases from V and 0 bases from J, with 5 bases between. For the CDR3, the DNA is TGTGCCAGCAGCCCGAGCTCCTACGAGCAGTACTTC. Translated: CASSPSSYEQYF.

The V call is TRBV28, the J call TRBJ2-1; TRBD2 matches at 9 bases. This CDR3 comprises 14 residues. CDR1 MDHEN and CDR2 SYDVKM come from the germline V gene. Unmatched junction bases numbered 9, after V lost 7 bases and J lost 8 bases. The CDR3 sequence is CASIGAGGWHEQFF. DNA of the CDR3: TGTGCCAGCATAGGGGCGGGAGGGTGGCATGAGCAGTTCTTC.

V gene TRBV6-5 combines with J gene TRBJ2-1; no definite D call. This CDR3 is 13 amino acids long. V dropped 6 bases and J dropped 6 bases, with 12 bases sitting between them. Looked up from germline, CDR1 is MNHEY and CDR2 is SVGAGI. The CDR3: CASSRALGNEQFF. As DNA, the CDR3 is TGTGCCAGCAGCCGAGCCCTTGGCAATGAGCAGTTCTTC.

The chain carries TRBV6-4 and TRBJ2-1; 7 nucleotides agree with TRBD1. Germline V gives CDR1 MRHNA, CDR2 SNTAGT. V was clipped by 5 bases and J by 4 bases; unmatched bases: 8. The CDR3 totals 15 residues. DNA for the CDR3: TGTGCCAGCAGTCCCGGGACAGCTAAGTACAATGAGCAGTTCTTC. This codes for CASSPGTAKYNEQFF.

The V gene is TRBV5-4, the J gene TRBJ1-2; the match to TRBD1 covers 9 bases. The CDR3 runs to 15 residues. Losses at the gene ends were 3 bases for V and 6 bases for J; bases not matched to a gene: 9. Germline V gene lookup returns CDR1 SGHNT and CDR2 YYREEE (reference sequence). The CDR3 DNA follows: TGTGCCAGCAGCTGGACAGGGGACCCGTGGAATGGCTACACCTTC. Residues: CASSWTGDPWNGYTF. Looking up the rest from reference TRBV5-4 and TRBJ1-2 gives the full variable domain: ETGVTQSPTHLIKTRGQQVTLRCSSQSGHNTVSWYQQALGQGPQFIFQYYREEENGRGNFPPRFSGLQFPNYSSELNVNALELDDSALYLCASSWTGDPWNGYTFGSGTRLTVV.

V and J are TRBV7-2 and TRBJ1-3; D may be TRBD1 (5 bases). This CDR3 has 14 residues. Deletions cut 5 bases from V and 4 bases from J, with 12 bases between. CDR1 is SGHTA and CDR2 is FQGNSA in the germline V gene. For the CDR3, the DNA is TGTGCCAGCAGCGCGCAGGGAGCGGGAAACACCATATATTTT. This sequence encodes CASSAQGAGNTIYF.

The chain has TRBV5-6 and TRBJ1-1, with D unclear. The CDR3 consists of 14 residues. Trimming took 0 bases from V and 5 from J, leaving 11 bases between them. Germline assignment: CDR1 SGHDT and CDR2 YYEEEE. This CDR3 reads CASSLGRLGTEAFF. CDR3 in DNA: TGTGCCAGCAGCTTGGGCAGGTTGGGAACTGAAGCTTTCTTT.

The V call is TRBV6-4, the J call TRBJ2-3; no firm D call. V shed 8 bases and J shed 4 bases, with 16 bases lying between them. The CDR3 has 14 residues. CDR1 is MRHNA, CDR2 SNTAGT, per germline. CDR3 sequence (DNA): TGTGCCAGCCGAAAAAACTCTGGGTCAGATACGCAGTATTTT. Translation gives CASRKNSGSDTQYF.

The chain links TRBV5-4 to TRBJ1-1; maybe TRBD1 (6 bases). The CDR3 is made up of 15 amino acids. With 4 bases removed from V and 1 base from J, the gap between germline ends came to 14 bases. Germline values: CDR1 SGHNT, CDR2 YYREEE (reference sequence). CDR3 bases: TGTGCCAGCAGCATAACCCCGGGACAGAACACTGAAGCTTTCTTT. The encoded protein is CASSITPGQNTEAFF.

The chain couples TRBV2 to TRBJ1-2; no clear D gene. The CDR3 runs 15 residues. The ends were cut back, 4 bases at V and 8 bases at J, with 20 bases in the middle. Germline loops: CDR1 SNHLY, CDR2 FYNNEI. CDR3 in DNA: TGTGCCAGCAGTGCTCGGACGGAGTACGGGGTAGGCTACACCTTC. Translated: CASSARTEYGVGYTF. The variable domain in full, completed from reference TRBV2 and TRBJ1-2, reads EPEVTQTPSHQVTQMGQEVILRCVPISNHLYFYWYRQILGQKVEFLVSFYNNEISEKSEIFDDQFSVERPDGSNFTLKIRSTKLEDSAMYFCASSARTEYGVGYTFGSGTRLTVV.

The chain combines TRBV5-6 with TRBJ2-1, with D perhaps TRBD2 (6 bases). Trimming pared 0 bases from V and 4 bases from J, leaving 11 bases between. The CDR3 consists of 15 residues. The germline V gene has CDR1 SGHDT and CDR2 YYEEEE. The CDR3 sequence is CASSLGRDHYNEQFF. In nucleotides, the CDR3 is TGTGCCAGCAGCTTGGGGCGGGACCATTACAATGAGCAGTTCTTC.

J is TRBJ2-1 and V is TRBV5-5; 13 bases align to TRBD2. The germline CDR1 and CDR2 sequences are SGHKS and YYEKEE (reference sequence). CDR3 length: 15 amino acids. With 3 bases clipped from V and 4 bases from J, the junction kept 1 base outside the gene matches. The CDR3 reads CASSSGLAGYNEQFF. In DNA, the CDR3 is TGTGCCAGCAGCTCGGGACTAGCGGGATACAATGAGCAGTTCTTC.

The chain has TRBV29-1 and TRBJ2-1, with 7 bases identical to TRBD1. CDR1 and CDR2 from the germline V gene are SQVTM and ANQGSEA. The CDR3 has 13 amino acids. The trim removed 5 bases at V and 8 bases at J, leaving 9 bases unmatched. CDR3 residues: CSVIRQGVYEQFF. CDR3 DNA: TGCAGCGTTATACGGCAGGGGGTATATGAGCAGTTCTTC.

This clone turned up a few times. V is TRBV7-9 and J is TRBJ1-3; D is unresolved. V was shortened by 5 bases and J by 1 base, with 9 bases between the two germline ends. The germline V gene has CDR1 SEHNR and CDR2 FQNEAQ (reference sequence). The CDR3 loop spans 14 amino acids. CDR3 loop: CASSPGASGNTIYF. The CDR3 nucleotides read TGTGCCAGCAGCCCGGGAGCGTCTGGAAACACCATATATTTT.

This chain uses TRBV11-2 with TRBJ2-7, with TRBD2 identical over 9 bases. V shed 2 bases, J shed 0 bases, and the junction held 2 bases outside the gene matches. The CDR3 is 15 amino acids. Looked up from germline, CDR1 is SGHAT and CDR2 is FQNNGV. DNA for the CDR3: TGTGCCAGCAGCTTAAATAGCGGGAGCTCCTACGAGCAGTACTTC. Residues: CASSLNSGSSYEQYF.